This is a list of T cell receptor beta chains from one sample in a study of early T cells in non-severe SARS-CoV-2 infection. Each CDR3 protein is one row after TCRdb ran MiXCR on the 5' RACE reads. The sample lists around 68,000 distinct CDR3 sequences; over 4.5% were seen once. This specimen consisted of whole blood, obtained at baseline. These receptors came from an adult who was a healthcare worker with PCR-confirmed SARS-CoV-2 infection or an uninfected control (not recorded which). Both conserved end residues are part of each CDR3. A D gene is named only where the DNA matches it firmly. Clone size is not always given. Where it is, it says once, few, many or a class for expanded clones.

v_call	clone_size	j_call	d_call	cdr3_nt	cdr3_aa
TRBV28	few	TRBJ2-7	-	TGTGCCAGCAGTTCAAACCATCGCCACGAGCAGTACTTC	CASSSNHRHEQYF
TRBV28	many	TRBJ1-6	-	TGTGCCAGCAGTTACACTTCACCCCTCCACTTT	CASSYTSPLHF
TRBV20-1	many	TRBJ2-5	-	TGCAGTGCTAGAGGCCGGAACCAAGAGACCCAGTACTTC	CSARGRNQETQYF
TRBV7-6	many	TRBJ2-1	-	TGTGCCAGCAGCTTAGAAGGTTTCTGGGGGCGGAGCTCCTACAATGAGCAGTTCTTC	CASSLEGFWGRSSYNEQFF
TRBV10-3	many	TRBJ2-7	-	TGTGCCATCCGACAGATTAGTGGTTACGAGCAGTACTTC	CAIRQISGYEQYF
TRBV20-1	few	TRBJ2-7	TRBD2	TGCAGTGCTAGACGCAGCGGGAGAAGAGAAGAGCAGTACTTC	CSARRSGRREEQYF
TRBV28	few	TRBJ2-1	-	TGTGCCAGCAGTTTCGAGGGGTATGATAACAATGAGCAGTTCTTC	CASSFEGYDNNEQFF
TRBV5-1	many	TRBJ2-1	TRBD1	TGCGCCAGCAGCTTGACAGGGGAGTACTACAATGAGCAGTTCTTC	CASSLTGEYYNEQFF
TRBV7-6	-	TRBJ2-1	TRBD2	TGTGCCAGCAGCTTAGATTCGGTATCAGCGGGAGTGAACCATGAGCAGTTCTTC	CASSLDSVSAGVNHEQFF
TRBV7-6	many	TRBJ2-3	TRBD2	TGTGCCAGCAGGAGGACGGGCGGGAGTGCCGGGGCGGACACAGATACGCAGTATTTT	CASRRTGGSAGADTDTQYF
TRBV7-9	few	TRBJ2-3	-	TGTGCCAGCAGCTTATGGCAGCGGACTCCCACAGATACGCAGTATTTT	CASSLWQRTPTDTQYF
TRBV11-2	many	TRBJ2-1	TRBD2	TGTGCCAGCAGCTTAGTGATCGAAATAGCGGGAGGTGTGAGGAATGAGCAGTTCTTC	CASSLVIEIAGGVRNEQFF
TRBV5-4	many	TRBJ2-5	-	TGTGCCAGCAGCGTGGCCCTTAGCGGACAAGAGACCCAGTACTTC	CASSVALSGQETQYF
TRBV24-1	many	TRBJ2-1	-	TGTGCCACCAGTGTGGCTAGCTCGCGGGGTGAGCAGTTCTTC	CATSVASSRGEQFF
TRBV24-1	many	TRBJ1-5	TRBD1	TGTGCCACCAGTGAGGGGACAGCCGCAATAGAGCCCCAGCATTTT	CATSEGTAAIEPQHF
TRBV5-4	-	TRBJ2-1	-	TGTGCCAGCAGCCCCCCCGGCTCTGTAGGCTACAATGAGCAGTTCTTC	CASSPPGSVGYNEQFF
TRBV5-4	once	TRBJ2-6	-	TGTGCCAGCATCCCATCTGGAGGGGCCAACGTCCTGACTTTC	CASIPSGGANVLTF
TRBV18	-	TRBJ2-3	-	TGTGCCAGCTCACTACGGACACTTGTTAGCACAGATACGCAGTATTTT	CASSLRTLVSTDTQYF
TRBV28	many	TRBJ2-7	-	TGTGCCAGCAGTTTACTTCCGTCCTACGAGCAGTACTTC	CASSLLPSYEQYF
TRBV4-1	many	TRBJ2-7	TRBD2	TGCGCCAGCAGCCAAGCACTAGCGGTCTCCTACGAGCAGTACTTC	CASSQALAVSYEQYF
TRBV7-8	many	TRBJ2-2	TRBD2	TGTGCCAGCAGCTTACCCCCACTAGCGGGAGGGGCCGGGGAGCTGTTTTTT	CASSLPPLAGGAGELFF
TRBV7-2	-	TRBJ2-1	TRBD2	TGTGCCAGCAGCTTAGGACTAGCGGTGGGCAATGAGCAGTTCTTC	CASSLGLAVGNEQFF
TRBV28	few	TRBJ2-6	-	TGTGCCAGCAGCCTCCAGGGAACTGGGGCCAACGTCCTGACTTTC	CASSLQGTGANVLTF
TRBV7-7	many	TRBJ1-1	TRBD1	TGTGCCAGCAGCCCGGACAGGGATCGTCGGAGGGTTTTT	CASSPDRDRRRVF
TRBV12-3/TRBV12-4	few	TRBJ2-7	-	TGTGCCAGCAGTTTAGCCGGCTCCCGCGAGCAGTACTTC	CASSLAGSREQYF
TRBV19	many	TRBJ2-7	-	TGTGCCAGTAGTATACAGGGGTCCTACGAGCAGTACTTC	CASSIQGSYEQYF
TRBV6-2/TRBV6-3	many	TRBJ1-1	-	TGTGCCAGCAGTACCACAGATAACACTGAAGCTTTCTTT	CASSTTDNTEAFF
TRBV3-2	many	TRBJ1-4	-	TGTGCCAGCAGCCATAACCCGAGGGCTCTTAATGAAAAACTGTTTTTT	CASSHNPRALNEKLFF
TRBV18	many	TRBJ2-7	-	TGTGCCAGCTCACCGCAGGACGGCTACGAGCAGTACTTC	CASSPQDGYEQYF
TRBV6-1	many	TRBJ2-7	-	TGTGCCAGCAAACACCTGAGCTCCTACGAGCAGTACTTC	CASKHLSSYEQYF
TRBV29-1	many	TRBJ1-2	-	TGCAGCGCCCCCGGACAGATCTATGGCTACACCTTC	CSAPGQIYGYTF
TRBV3-1	-	TRBJ1-2	-	TGTGCCAGCAGCCAGGCAGGGGTGTATGGCTACACCTTC	CASSQAGVYGYTF
TRBV28	many	TRBJ1-2	-	TGTGCCGGTGGGCAGGGGTTCCAGCTAAGCGGCTACACCTTC	CAGGQGFQLSGYTF
TRBV20-1	many	TRBJ2-1	-	TGCAGTGCTAGCTCTCGGGGGGCGATCGATGAGCAGTTCTTC	CSASSRGAIDEQFF
TRBV3-1	-	TRBJ1-2	-	TGTGCCAGCAGCCAAGAAGCTGGGTTTAACTATGGCTACACCTTC	CASSQEAGFNYGYTF
TRBV3-1	many	TRBJ2-2	-	TGTGCCAGCAGCCCCGGACCACGCGACACCACCGGGGAGCTGTTTTTT	CASSPGPRDTTGELFF
TRBV20-1	once	TRBJ2-1	-	TGCAGTGCTAGCGGGCACCTTGTAAATGAGCAGTTCTTC	CSASGHLVNEQFF
TRBV25-1	many	TRBJ2-1	-	TGTGCCAGCAGTGAACTGGGGCTATACAATGAGCAGTTCTTC	CASSELGLYNEQFF
TRBV28	many	TRBJ2-1	TRBD2	TGTGCCAGCCCTGGCCTATTACTAGCGGCCTACAATGAGCAGTTCTTC	CASPGLLLAAYNEQFF
TRBV10-3	-	TRBJ2-2	-	TGTGCCATCGGTCGGGAGAACACCGGGGAGCTGTTTTTT	CAIGRENTGELFF
TRBV24-1	few	TRBJ2-2	-	TGTGCCACCAGCGAGGTTGGGGGAGCGGCCGGGGAGCTGTTTTTT	CATSEVGGAAGELFF
TRBV12-3/TRBV12-4	many	TRBJ2-2	TRBD2	TGTGCCAGCCGACCTAGCGGGAGCTTGACCGGGGAGCTGTTTTTT	CASRPSGSLTGELFF
TRBV10-3	-	TRBJ1-1	-	TGTGCCATCAGGGGTGGAGGGGAGGGCACTGAAGCTTTCTTT	CAIRGGGEGTEAFF
TRBV6-5	many	TRBJ2-6	-	TGTGCCAGCACCCCAGTTGGGGCCAACGTCCTGACTTTC	CASTPVGANVLTF
TRBV28	-	TRBJ1-2	-	TGTGCCAGCAGTTTTGCAGACTATGGCTACACCTTC	CASSFADYGYTF
TRBV19	many	TRBJ1-2	TRBD1	TGTGCCAGTAGTATTGCGACAGGGGACCACTATGGCTACACCTTC	CASSIATGDHYGYTF
TRBV7-9	few	TRBJ1-2	-	TGTGCCAGCAGCTTAGGGACAAGGAACTATGGCTACACCTTC	CASSLGTRNYGYTF
TRBV6-2/TRBV6-3	-	TRBJ2-3	-	TGTGCCAGCAGTTTCAGGGGCCCTAGCACAGATACGCAGTATTTT	CASSFRGPSTDTQYF
TRBV3-1	-	TRBJ2-1	-	TGTGCCAGCAGCGGGAGTCTAGTGATTGAGCAGTTCTTC	CASSGSLVIEQFF
TRBV7-9	-	TRBJ2-1	TRBD2	TGTGCCAGCAGCTTGCTAGCGGGGGATGAGCAGTTCTTC	CASSLLAGDEQFF
TRBV11-2	many	TRBJ1-5	-	TGTGCCAGCAGCTACCAAAGCAATCAGCCCCAGCATTTT	CASSYQSNQPQHF
TRBV7-7	many	TRBJ2-5	-	TGTGCCAGCAGCTTAGGGCGCGGGATAACGCAAGAGACCCAGTACTTC	CASSLGRGITQETQYF